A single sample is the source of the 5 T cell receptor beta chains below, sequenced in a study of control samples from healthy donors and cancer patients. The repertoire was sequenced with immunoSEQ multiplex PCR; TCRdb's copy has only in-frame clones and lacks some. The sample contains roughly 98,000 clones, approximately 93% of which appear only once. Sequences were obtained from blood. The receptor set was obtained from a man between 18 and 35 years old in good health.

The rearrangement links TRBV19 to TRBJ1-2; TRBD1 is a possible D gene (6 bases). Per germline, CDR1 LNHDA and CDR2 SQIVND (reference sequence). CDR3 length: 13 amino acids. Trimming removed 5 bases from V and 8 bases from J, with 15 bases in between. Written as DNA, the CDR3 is TGTGCCAGTAGTGATACAGGGACCCACGGCTACACCTTC. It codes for CASSDTGTHGYTF. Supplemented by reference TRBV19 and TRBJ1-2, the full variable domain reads DGGITQSPKYLFRKEGQNVTLSCEQNLNHDAMYWYRQDPGQGLRLIYYSQIVNDFQKGDIAEGYSVSREKKESFPLTVTSAQKNPTAFYLCASSDTGTHGYTFGSGTRLTVV.

CDR3 nucleotide sequence: TGTGCCAGTCTGACCGGGACTAGCGTCAACAATGAGCAGTTCTTC. It encodes CASLTGTSVNNEQFF. The chain employs TRBV2 and TRBJ2-1; 10 bases align to TRBD2. Germline CDR1 and CDR2: SNHLY and FYNNEI. This CDR3 spans 15 amino acids. Unmatched junction bases numbered 10, after V lost 9 bases and J lost 5 bases. Filled out from reference TRBV2 and TRBJ2-1, the complete variable domain reads EPEVTQTPSHQVTQMGQEVILRCVPISNHLYFYWYRQILGQKVEFLVSFYNNEISEKSEIFDDQFSVERPDGSNFTLKIRSTKLEDSAMYFCASLTGTSVNNEQFFGPGTRLTVL.

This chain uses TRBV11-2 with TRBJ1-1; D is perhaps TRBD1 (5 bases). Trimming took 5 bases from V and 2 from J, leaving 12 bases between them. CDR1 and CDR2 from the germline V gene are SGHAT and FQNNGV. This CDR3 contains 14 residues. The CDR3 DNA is TGTGCCAGCAGCCAGAACAGGTTTAACACTGAAGCTTTCTTT. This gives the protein CASSQNRFNTEAFF.

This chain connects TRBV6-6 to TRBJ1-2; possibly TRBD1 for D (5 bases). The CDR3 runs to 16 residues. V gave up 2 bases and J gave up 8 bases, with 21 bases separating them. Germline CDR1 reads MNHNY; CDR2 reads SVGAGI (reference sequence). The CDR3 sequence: CASSYRQPGPGLGYTF. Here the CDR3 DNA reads TGTGCCAGCAGTTACCGTCAACCGGGACCAGGTTTAGGCTACACCTTC.

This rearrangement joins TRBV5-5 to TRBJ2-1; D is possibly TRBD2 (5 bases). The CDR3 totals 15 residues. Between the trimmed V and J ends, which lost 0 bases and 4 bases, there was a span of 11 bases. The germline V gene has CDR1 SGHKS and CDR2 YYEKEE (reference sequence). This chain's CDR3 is CASSLGGSWYNEQFF. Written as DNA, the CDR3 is TGTGCCAGCAGCTTGGGTGGGAGTTGGTACAATGAGCAGTTCTTC.